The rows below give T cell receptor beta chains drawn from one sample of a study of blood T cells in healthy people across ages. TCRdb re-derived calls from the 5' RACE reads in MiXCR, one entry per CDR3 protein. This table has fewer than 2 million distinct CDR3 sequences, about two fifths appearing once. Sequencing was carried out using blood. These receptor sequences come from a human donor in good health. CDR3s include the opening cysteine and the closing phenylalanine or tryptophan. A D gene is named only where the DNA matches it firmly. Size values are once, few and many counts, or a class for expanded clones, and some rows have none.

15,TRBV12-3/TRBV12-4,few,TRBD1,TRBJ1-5,TGTGCCAGCAGTACAGAGGGACAGGGGCATCAGCCCCAGCATTTT,CASSTEGQGHQPQHF
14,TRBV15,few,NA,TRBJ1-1,TGTGCCACCAGCGGTGGGAACACCAGCACTGAAGCTTTCTTT,CATSGGNTSTEAFF
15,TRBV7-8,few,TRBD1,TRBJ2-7,TGTGCCAGCAGCAAGGTATTCGGGACAGTGGACGAGCAGTACTTC,CASSKVFGTVDEQYF
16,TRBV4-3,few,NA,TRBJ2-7,TGCGCCAGCAGCCAAGATCGCCAGGGCCTCTCCTACGAGCAGTACTTC,CASSQDRQGLSYEQYF
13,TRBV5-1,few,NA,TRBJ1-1,TGCGCCAGCAGCCCCTTCGGGAACACTGAAGCTTTCTTT,CASSPFGNTEAFF
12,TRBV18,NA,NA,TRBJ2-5,TGTGCCAGCTCACCCGACAGCTTACAGCAGTACTTC,CASSPDSLQQYF
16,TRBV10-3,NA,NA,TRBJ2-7,TGTGCCATCAGTGAGCCGGTGGGAGGTGAACCCTACGAGCAGTACTTC,CAISEPVGGEPYEQYF
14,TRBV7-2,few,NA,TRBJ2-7,TGTGCCAGCAGCTTAGGTCAATTAGGGTACGAGCAGTACTTC,CASSLGQLGYEQYF
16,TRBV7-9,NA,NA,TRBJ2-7,TGTGCCAGCAGCTTAAATGACAGGTATCCCCCAGGCGAGCAGTACTTC,CASSLNDRYPPGEQYF
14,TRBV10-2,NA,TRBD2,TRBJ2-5,TGCGCCAGCAGTGAGACTAGCGGGTTGTTTGAGCAGTACTTC,CASSETSGLFEQYF
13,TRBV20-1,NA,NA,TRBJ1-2,TGCAGTGCTCCGTCAGACATCTGGTATGGCTACACCTTC,CSAPSDIWYGYTF
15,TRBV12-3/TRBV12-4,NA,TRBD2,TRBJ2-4,TGTGCCAGCAGTTCGATAGCGGGGGCGTCCCCGGAGCAGTACTTC,CASSSIAGASPEQYF
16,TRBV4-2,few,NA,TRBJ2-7,TGTGCCAGCAGCCAAGACATGGTCTCCCTATCCTACGAGCAGTACTTC,CASSQDMVSLSYEQYF
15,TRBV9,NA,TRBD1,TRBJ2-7,TGTGCCAGCAGTGCCGGGACAGCCATCCTGTACGAGCAGTACTTC,CASSAGTAILYEQYF
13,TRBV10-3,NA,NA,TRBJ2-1,TGTGCCATCAGCGATCCGGGATCCGGGCCGCGGTTCTTC,CAISDPGSGPRFF
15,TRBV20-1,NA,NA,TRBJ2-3,TGCAGTGCTAGAGTTCTCGGGCTTAGTAAGGGTACGCAGTATTTT,CSARVLGLSKGTQYF
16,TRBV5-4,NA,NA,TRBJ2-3,TGTGCCTGCAGCCCCCCGACCGGGACTAGCACAGATACGCAGTATTTT,CACSPPTGTSTDTQYF
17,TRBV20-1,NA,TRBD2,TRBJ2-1,TGCAGTGCTTCCGACTTACCGGGGTCTAGCGGGGGCAATGAGCAGTTCTTC,CSASDLPGSSGGNEQFF
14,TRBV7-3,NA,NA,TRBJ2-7,TGTGCCAGCAGCTTACTGCCAGCCGACTACGAGCAGTACTTC,CASSLLPADYEQYF
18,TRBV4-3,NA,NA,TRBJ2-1,TGCGCCAGCAGCCAAGATCCAACGATGGGGGGGGCCAGCAATGAGCAGTTCTTC,CASSQDPTMGGASNEQFF
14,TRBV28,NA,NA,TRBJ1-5,TGTGCCAGCAGTCCTAGGGGCGGTTTATTGCCCCAGCATTTT,CASSPRGGLLPQHF
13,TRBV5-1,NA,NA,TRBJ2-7,TGCGCCAGCAGTGAGGGGTCCTCCTGCGAGCAGTACTTC,CASSEGSSCEQYF
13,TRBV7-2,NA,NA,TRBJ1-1,TGTGCCAGCAGCTTAGTATTTAATGGTGAAGCTTTCTTT,CASSLVFNGEAFF
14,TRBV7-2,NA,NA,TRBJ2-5,TGTGCCAGCAGCCCATCCAGGGCCGGGGAGACCCAGTACTTC,CASSPSRAGETQYF
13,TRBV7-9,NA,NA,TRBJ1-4,TGTGCCAGCAGTCTCCAAACTAATGAAAAACTGTTTTTT,CASSLQTNEKLFF
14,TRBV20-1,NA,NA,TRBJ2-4,TGCAGTGCTAGGACAGCCCTTACAGCCTACGAGCGGTACTTC,CSARTALTAYERYF
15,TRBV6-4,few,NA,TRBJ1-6,TGTGCCAGCAGCGCTTCGGGGGATTCGAATTCACCCCTCCACTTT,CASSASGDSNSPLHF